These T cell receptor beta chains were read from a single sample in a study of T cell changes during pregnancy in multiple sclerosis. Libraries were prepared by immunoSEQ multiplex PCR; TCRdb keeps only in-frame clonotypes and omits some of them. There are some 120,000 clones in the sample; over 85% occur only once, and approximately 5.8% lies in the top ten. The sample here was peripheral blood, taken before pregnancy. The receptor source for this set is a female donor with multiple sclerosis, enrolled in a pregnancy study. The CDR3 runs from the conserved cysteine through the conserved F or W. The D gene is left open where the match is weak. Clone size is not always given. Where it is, it says once, few, many or a class for expanded clones.

j_call: TRBJ1-3; d_call: -; clone_size: -; v_call: TRBV6-6; cdr3_nt: TGTGCCACCACTAGCCACAGAACCTCTGGAAACACCATATATTTT; cdr3_aa: CATTSHRTSGNTIYF
j_call: TRBJ2-3; d_call: -; clone_size: -; v_call: TRBV18; cdr3_nt: TGTGCCAGCTCACCACCGGCGGAAGGGGGCACAGATACGCAGTATTTT; cdr3_aa: CASSPPAEGGTDTQYF
j_call: TRBJ1-3; d_call: -; clone_size: -; v_call: TRBV5-1; cdr3_nt: TGCGCCAGCAGCTGGGACAACTCTGGAAACACCATATATTTT; cdr3_aa: CASSWDNSGNTIYF
j_call: TRBJ2-2; d_call: TRBD2; clone_size: -; v_call: TRBV7-9; cdr3_nt: TGTGCCTTCCTCACCCGGGGGGGCGGGAGTAACACCGGGGAGCTGTTTTTT; cdr3_aa: CAFLTRGGGSNTGELFF
j_call: TRBJ2-1; d_call: -; clone_size: -; v_call: TRBV27; cdr3_nt: TGTGCCAGCAGTTTATCCAGCTACAATGAGCAGTTCTTC; cdr3_aa: CASSLSSYNEQFF
j_call: TRBJ1-1; d_call: TRBD1; clone_size: -; v_call: TRBV6-1; cdr3_nt: TGTGCCAGCAGGTTTGGACAGGGGGCGGCTGAAGCTTTCTTT; cdr3_aa: CASRFGQGAAEAFF
j_call: TRBJ2-3; d_call: TRBD2; clone_size: -; v_call: TRBV19; cdr3_nt: TGTGCCAGTAGTATAAGCGGGGACCCCGGCCCAGATACGCAGTATTTT; cdr3_aa: CASSISGDPGPDTQYF
j_call: TRBJ2-2; d_call: TRBD1; clone_size: -; v_call: TRBV27; cdr3_nt: TGTGCCAGCAGTTGGACAGGGGGCAGGACCGGGGAGCTGTTTTTT; cdr3_aa: CASSWTGGRTGELFF
j_call: TRBJ1-5; d_call: TRBD1; clone_size: -; v_call: TRBV6-6; cdr3_nt: TGTGCCAGCAGTTATGGTCAGGGGGCCCCCGGGCAGCCCCAGCATTTT; cdr3_aa: CASSYGQGAPGQPQHF
j_call: TRBJ2-3; d_call: TRBD2; clone_size: -; v_call: TRBV2; cdr3_nt: TGTGCCAGCGCCCGAAGCGGGGGCCCTCAGTATTTT; cdr3_aa: CASARSGGPQYF
j_call: TRBJ2-3; d_call: -; clone_size: -; v_call: TRBV5-4; cdr3_nt: TGTGCCAGCAGCTTGATATCAGATACGCAGTATTTT; cdr3_aa: CASSLISDTQYF
j_call: TRBJ2-2; d_call: -; clone_size: once; v_call: TRBV7-2; cdr3_nt: TGTGCCAGCAGCGGTAGCCCCGGGGAGCTGTTTTTT; cdr3_aa: CASSGSPGELFF
j_call: TRBJ2-3; d_call: -; clone_size: -; v_call: TRBV9; cdr3_nt: TGTGCCAGCAGCCTAGAGGGGGATACGCAGTATTTT; cdr3_aa: CASSLEGDTQYF
j_call: TRBJ2-5; d_call: -; clone_size: -; v_call: TRBV5-1; cdr3_nt: TGCGCCAGCAGCTTACGCGGGCCTCACCAAGAGACCCAGTACTTC; cdr3_aa: CASSLRGPHQETQYF
j_call: TRBJ1-2; d_call: TRBD1; clone_size: -; v_call: TRBV5-6; cdr3_nt: TGTGCCAGCAGCCTCCGGGACAGGGTTACCTATGGCTACACCTTC; cdr3_aa: CASSLRDRVTYGYTF
j_call: TRBJ1-1; d_call: -; clone_size: -; v_call: TRBV5-1; cdr3_nt: TGCGCCAGCAGCTCGCTGGGGCTTGAAGCTTTCTTT; cdr3_aa: CASSSLGLEAFF
j_call: TRBJ2-7; d_call: TRBD2; clone_size: -; v_call: TRBV6-1; cdr3_nt: TGTGCCAGCAGTGGGACTAGCGGGAGACCCTACTACGAGCAGTACTTC; cdr3_aa: CASSGTSGRPYYEQYF
j_call: TRBJ2-6; d_call: -; clone_size: -; v_call: TRBV2; cdr3_nt: TGTGCCAGCAGTGGCTGGAGGGAAGCTGGGGCCAACGTCCTGACTTTC; cdr3_aa: CASSGWREAGANVLTF
j_call: TRBJ1-1; d_call: -; clone_size: -; v_call: TRBV7-9; cdr3_nt: TGTGCCAGCAGCTTAGCCCTTACTGAAGCTTTCTTT; cdr3_aa: CASSLALTEAFF
j_call: TRBJ1-5; d_call: TRBD1; clone_size: -; v_call: TRBV4-1; cdr3_nt: TGCGCCAGCAGCCAAGATCGGGACAGAAGTGATAGCAATCAGCCCCAGCATTTT; cdr3_aa: CASSQDRDRSDSNQPQHF
j_call: TRBJ1-4; d_call: -; clone_size: -; v_call: TRBV7-9; cdr3_nt: TGTGCCAGCAGCTTAGCTCTAGGGGATGAAAAACTGTTTTTT; cdr3_aa: CASSLALGDEKLFF
j_call: TRBJ2-1; d_call: -; clone_size: -; v_call: TRBV5-4; cdr3_nt: TGTGCCAGCAGCTTGGAACGGGGTTTTAGAGGCAATGAGCAGTTCTTC; cdr3_aa: CASSLERGFRGNEQFF
j_call: TRBJ2-5; d_call: -; clone_size: -; v_call: TRBV5-4; cdr3_nt: TGTGCCAGCAGCTTGGCTCGCCAAGAGACCCAGTACTTC; cdr3_aa: CASSLARQETQYF
j_call: TRBJ2-1; d_call: -; clone_size: once; v_call: TRBV6-1; cdr3_nt: TGTGCCAGCGCCCGCAACTCGTACAATGAGCAGTTCTTC; cdr3_aa: CASARNSYNEQFF
j_call: TRBJ1-3; d_call: -; clone_size: -; v_call: TRBV28; cdr3_nt: TGTGCCAGCAGTTCCCCGCCAGTTCGAAACACCATATATTTT; cdr3_aa: CASSSPPVRNTIYF
j_call: TRBJ1-1; d_call: -; clone_size: -; v_call: TRBV10-3; cdr3_nt: TGTGCCATCAGTCCTCCGGCGGGGGAGGCTTTCTTT; cdr3_aa: CAISPPAGEAFF
j_call: TRBJ2-3; d_call: -; clone_size: once; v_call: TRBV9; cdr3_nt: TGTGCCAGCAGCGTAGAGGTAGGGGGTACGCAGTATTTT; cdr3_aa: CASSVEVGGTQYF
j_call: TRBJ2-5; d_call: TRBD2; clone_size: -; v_call: TRBV9; cdr3_nt: TGTGCCAGCAGCCCCTCAGGACTAGCGGCTCTCCAAGAGACCCAGTACTTC; cdr3_aa: CASSPSGLAALQETQYF
j_call: TRBJ2-1; d_call: TRBD2; clone_size: -; v_call: TRBV6-6; cdr3_nt: TGTGCCAGCGCTATCAACTCGGGAGGTGAGCAGTTCTTC; cdr3_aa: CASAINSGGEQFF
j_call: TRBJ2-1; d_call: -; clone_size: few; v_call: TRBV10-1; cdr3_nt: TGCGCCAGCAGTAGCCTAGCGTCCCTGGGGAATGAGCAGTTCTTC; cdr3_aa: CASSSLASLGNEQFF
j_call: TRBJ1-1; d_call: -; clone_size: -; v_call: TRBV6-6; cdr3_nt: TGTGCCAGCAGTCAGACAGGGAACACTGAAGCTTTCTTT; cdr3_aa: CASSQTGNTEAFF
j_call: TRBJ2-3; d_call: TRBD1; clone_size: -; v_call: TRBV28; cdr3_nt: TGTGCCAGCACCCTTCAGGGACAGCCTAAGGATACGCAGTATTTT; cdr3_aa: CASTLQGQPKDTQYF
j_call: TRBJ2-5; d_call: TRBD2; clone_size: few; v_call: TRBV5-1; cdr3_nt: TGCGCCAGCAGCTTTAGGGAGGGCGAGGAGACCCAGTACTTC; cdr3_aa: CASSFREGEETQYF
j_call: TRBJ1-2; d_call: -; clone_size: -; v_call: TRBV16; cdr3_nt: TGTGCCAGCAGCCAATTCGACACAAACTATGGCTACACCTTC; cdr3_aa: CASSQFDTNYGYTF
j_call: TRBJ2-2; d_call: TRBD2; clone_size: few; v_call: TRBV28; cdr3_nt: TGTGCCAGCAGAAAAACTAGCGCTGGGGAGCTGTTTTTT; cdr3_aa: CASRKTSAGELFF
j_call: TRBJ2-5; d_call: TRBD1; clone_size: -; v_call: TRBV5-4; cdr3_nt: TGTGCCAGCAGCTTGGAGGACAGGTCTAAGACCCAGTACTTC; cdr3_aa: CASSLEDRSKTQYF
j_call: TRBJ1-5; d_call: -; clone_size: -; v_call: TRBV5-6; cdr3_nt: TGTGCCAGCAGCTTGGAACGGAGGCAGCCCCAGCATTTT; cdr3_aa: CASSLERRQPQHF
j_call: TRBJ2-2; d_call: -; clone_size: -; v_call: TRBV28; cdr3_nt: TGTGCCAGCAATCAACCCCCCAGATCCGGGGAGCTGTTTTTT; cdr3_aa: CASNQPPRSGELFF
j_call: TRBJ1-1; d_call: -; clone_size: -; v_call: TRBV19; cdr3_nt: TGTGCCAGTAGTAAGCGGGGAATCGACACTGAAGCTTTCTTT; cdr3_aa: CASSKRGIDTEAFF
j_call: TRBJ2-1; d_call: -; clone_size: once; v_call: TRBV18; cdr3_nt: TGTGCCAGCTCTCGGGACTCAGGTCGCTCCTACAATGAGCAGTTCTTC; cdr3_aa: CASSRDSGRSYNEQFF
j_call: TRBJ1-2; d_call: TRBD1; clone_size: -; v_call: TRBV27; cdr3_nt: TGTGCCAGCAGTTCCTGGAGGGGGACAGGGGCTATTGGCTACACCTTC; cdr3_aa: CASSSWRGTGAIGYTF
j_call: TRBJ1-1; d_call: TRBD1; clone_size: -; v_call: TRBV11-2; cdr3_nt: TGTGCCAGCAGCTCAGGGGGACACTGGAACACTGAAGCTTTCTTT; cdr3_aa: CASSSGGHWNTEAFF
j_call: TRBJ1-3; d_call: -; clone_size: -; v_call: TRBV4-1; cdr3_nt: TGCGCCAGCAGCCAAGCCTCCAGGGGTTCTGGAAACACCATATATTTT; cdr3_aa: CASSQASRGSGNTIYF
j_call: TRBJ1-1; d_call: TRBD1; clone_size: -; v_call: TRBV30; cdr3_nt: TGTGCCTGGAACCAATTGGACAGGGGGCAAGGGAACACTGAAGCTTTCTTT; cdr3_aa: CAWNQLDRGQGNTEAFF
j_call: TRBJ1-1; d_call: -; clone_size: -; v_call: TRBV7-9; cdr3_nt: TGTGCCAGCAGCTTGAGAGCGTTGAACACTGAAGCTTTCTTT; cdr3_aa: CASSLRALNTEAFF
j_call: TRBJ1-1; d_call: TRBD1; clone_size: -; v_call: TRBV5-1; cdr3_nt: TGCGCCAGCAGCTCATTGTCCGGGACAGGGGTCACTGAAGCTTTCTTT; cdr3_aa: CASSSLSGTGVTEAFF
j_call: TRBJ2-5; d_call: TRBD2; clone_size: -; v_call: TRBV6-1; cdr3_nt: TGTGCCAGCAGTGAACTAGCGGGGGTGACACAAGAGACCCAGTACTTC; cdr3_aa: CASSELAGVTQETQYF
j_call: TRBJ2-3; d_call: TRBD2; clone_size: once; v_call: TRBV14; cdr3_nt: TGTGCCAGCAGCCAAGGAGGGTTGGCTAGCGGGACCGGCACAGATACGCAGTATTTT; cdr3_aa: CASSQGGLASGTGTDTQYF
j_call: TRBJ1-1; d_call: -; clone_size: -; v_call: TRBV7-9; cdr3_nt: TGTGCCAGCAGGAAGACAGGAAACACTGAAGCTTTCTTT; cdr3_aa: CASRKTGNTEAFF
j_call: TRBJ2-7; d_call: TRBD1; clone_size: -; v_call: TRBV6-6; cdr3_nt: TGTGCCAGCCTCCCGGGACAGGGGGCCGAGCAGTACTTC; cdr3_aa: CASLPGQGAEQYF